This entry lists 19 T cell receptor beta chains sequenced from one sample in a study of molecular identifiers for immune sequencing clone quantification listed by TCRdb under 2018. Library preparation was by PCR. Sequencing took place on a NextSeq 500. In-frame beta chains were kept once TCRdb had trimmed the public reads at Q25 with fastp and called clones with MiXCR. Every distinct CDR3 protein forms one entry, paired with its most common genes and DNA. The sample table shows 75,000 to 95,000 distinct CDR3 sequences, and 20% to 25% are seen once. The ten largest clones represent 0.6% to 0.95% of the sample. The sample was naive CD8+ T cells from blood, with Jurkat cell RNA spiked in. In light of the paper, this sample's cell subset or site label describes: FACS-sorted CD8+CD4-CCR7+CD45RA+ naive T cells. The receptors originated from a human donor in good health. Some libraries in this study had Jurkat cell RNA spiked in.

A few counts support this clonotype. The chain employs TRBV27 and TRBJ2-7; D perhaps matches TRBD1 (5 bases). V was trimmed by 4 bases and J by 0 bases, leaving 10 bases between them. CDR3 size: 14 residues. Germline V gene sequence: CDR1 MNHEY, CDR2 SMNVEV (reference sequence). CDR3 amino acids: CASSSPGLSYEQYF. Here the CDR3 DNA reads TGTGCCAGCAGTTCTCCAGGGCTCTCCTACGAGCAGTACTTC.

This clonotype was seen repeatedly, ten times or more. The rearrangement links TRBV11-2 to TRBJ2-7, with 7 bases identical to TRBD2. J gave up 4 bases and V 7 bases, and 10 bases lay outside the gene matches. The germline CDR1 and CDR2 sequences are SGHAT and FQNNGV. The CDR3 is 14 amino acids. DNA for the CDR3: TGTGCCAGCACCCCAGTGGAGGGAGGGTACGAGCAGTACTTC. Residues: CASTPVEGGYEQYF. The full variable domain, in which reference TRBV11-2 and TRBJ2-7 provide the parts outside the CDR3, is EAGVAQSPRYKIIEKRQSVAFWCNPISGHATLYWYQQILGQGPKLLIQFQNNGVVDDSQLPKDRFSAERLKGVDSTLKIQPAKLEDSAVYLCASTPVEGGYEQYFGPGTRLTVT.

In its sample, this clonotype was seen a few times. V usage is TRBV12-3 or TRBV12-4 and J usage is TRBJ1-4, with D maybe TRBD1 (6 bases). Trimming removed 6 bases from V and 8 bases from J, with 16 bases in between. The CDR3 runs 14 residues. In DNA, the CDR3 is TGTGCCAGCAGGGGGGCGTGGGGTGGAGAAAAACTGTTTTTT. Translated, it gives CASRGAWGGEKLFF.

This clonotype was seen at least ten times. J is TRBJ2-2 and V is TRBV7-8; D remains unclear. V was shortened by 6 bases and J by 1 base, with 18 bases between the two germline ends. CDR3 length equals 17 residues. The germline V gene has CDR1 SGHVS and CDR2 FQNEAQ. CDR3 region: CASRGRGQAWNTGELFF. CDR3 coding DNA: TGTGCCAGCAGAGGACGAGGTCAGGCATGGAACACCGGGGAGCTGTTTTTT.

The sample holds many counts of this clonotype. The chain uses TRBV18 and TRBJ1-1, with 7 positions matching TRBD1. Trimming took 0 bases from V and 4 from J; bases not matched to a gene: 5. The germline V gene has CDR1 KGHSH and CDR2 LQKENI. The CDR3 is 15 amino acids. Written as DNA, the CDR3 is TGTGCCAGCTCACCACCTCAGGGGGATTTCACTGAAGCTTTCTTT. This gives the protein CASSPPQGDFTEAFF. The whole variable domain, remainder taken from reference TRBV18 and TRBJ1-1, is NAGVMQNPRHLVRRRGQEARLRCSPMKGHSHVYWYRQLPEEGLKFMVYLQKENIIDESGMPKERFSAEFPKEGPSILRIQQVVRGDSAAYFCASSPPQGDFTEAFFGQGTRLTVV.

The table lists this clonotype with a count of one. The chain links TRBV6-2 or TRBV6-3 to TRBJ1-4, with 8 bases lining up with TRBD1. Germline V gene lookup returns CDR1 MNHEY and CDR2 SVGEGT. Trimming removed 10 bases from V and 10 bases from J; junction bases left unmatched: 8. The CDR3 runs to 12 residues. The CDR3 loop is CANRGDVGKLFF. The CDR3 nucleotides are TGTGCCAACAGGGGGGACGTCGGAAAACTGTTTTTT.

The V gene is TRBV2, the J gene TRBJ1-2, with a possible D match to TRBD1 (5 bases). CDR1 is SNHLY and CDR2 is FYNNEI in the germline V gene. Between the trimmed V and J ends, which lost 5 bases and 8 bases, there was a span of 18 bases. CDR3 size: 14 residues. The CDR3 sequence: CASSLLDTDEGYTF. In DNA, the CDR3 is TGTGCCAGCAGTCTACTGGACACTGACGAAGGCTACACCTTC.

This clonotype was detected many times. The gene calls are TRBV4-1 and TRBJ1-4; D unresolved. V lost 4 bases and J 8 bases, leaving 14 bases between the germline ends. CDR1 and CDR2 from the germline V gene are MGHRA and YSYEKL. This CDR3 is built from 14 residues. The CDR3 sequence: CASSRRAETEKLFF. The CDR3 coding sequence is TGCGCCAGCAGCCGGAGAGCCGAAACAGAAAAACTGTTTTTT.

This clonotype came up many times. In DNA form, the CDR3 reads TGTGCTAGTGGTCGCGACAGGGGCTACGAGCAGTACTTC. Protein: CASGRDRGYEQYF. The chain recombines TRBV12-5 with TRBJ2-7, with 8 bases aligning to TRBD1. CDR1 is LGHNT and CDR2 is FRNRAP in the germline V gene. The trim removed 5 bases at V and 3 bases at J, leaving 3 bases unmatched. This CDR3 is 13 amino acids long.

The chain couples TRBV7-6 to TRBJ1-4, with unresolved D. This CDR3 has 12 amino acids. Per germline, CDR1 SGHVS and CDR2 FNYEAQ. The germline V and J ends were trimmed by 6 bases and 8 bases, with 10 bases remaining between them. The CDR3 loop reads CASRGLEEKLFF. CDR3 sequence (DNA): TGTGCCAGCAGGGGTCTGGAGGAAAAACTGTTTTTT. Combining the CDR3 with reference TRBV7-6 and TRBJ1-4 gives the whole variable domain GAGVSQSPRYKVTKRGQDVALRCDPISGHVSLYWYRQALGQGPEFLTYFNYEAQQDKSGLPNDRFSAERPEGSISTLTIQRTEQRDSAMYRCASRGLEEKLFFGSGTQLSVL.

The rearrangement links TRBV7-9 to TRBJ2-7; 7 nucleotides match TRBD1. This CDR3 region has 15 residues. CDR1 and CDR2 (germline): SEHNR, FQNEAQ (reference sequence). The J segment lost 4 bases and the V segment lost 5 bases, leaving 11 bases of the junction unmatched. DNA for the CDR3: TGTGCCAGCAGCGTCCGGGACAGACTAAAATACGAGCAGTACTTC. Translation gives CASSVRDRLKYEQYF.

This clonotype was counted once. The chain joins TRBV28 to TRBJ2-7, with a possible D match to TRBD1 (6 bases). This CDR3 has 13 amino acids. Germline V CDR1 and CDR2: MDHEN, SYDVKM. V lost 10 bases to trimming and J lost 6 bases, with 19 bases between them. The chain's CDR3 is CANNVQGKGEQYF. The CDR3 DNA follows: TGTGCCAACAATGTCCAGGGGAAGGGCGAGCAGTACTTC.

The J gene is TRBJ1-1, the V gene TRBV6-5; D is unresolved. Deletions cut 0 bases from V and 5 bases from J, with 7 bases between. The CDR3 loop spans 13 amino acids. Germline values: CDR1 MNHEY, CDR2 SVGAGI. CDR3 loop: CASSYSPGTEAFF. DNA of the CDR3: TGTGCCAGCAGTTACTCCCCGGGTACTGAAGCTTTCTTT.

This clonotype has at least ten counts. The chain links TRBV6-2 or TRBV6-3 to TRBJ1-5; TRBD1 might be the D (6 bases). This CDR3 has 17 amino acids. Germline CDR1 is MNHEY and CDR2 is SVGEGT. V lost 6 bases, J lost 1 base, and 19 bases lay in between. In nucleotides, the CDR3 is TGTGCCAGCAGCAATCCGACAGGTCAGAAGAGCAATCAGCCCCAGCATTTT. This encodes CASSNPTGQKSNQPQHF.

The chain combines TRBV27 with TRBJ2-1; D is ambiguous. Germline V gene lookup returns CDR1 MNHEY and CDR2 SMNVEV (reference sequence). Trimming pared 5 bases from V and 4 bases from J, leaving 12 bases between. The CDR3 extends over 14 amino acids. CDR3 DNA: TGTGCCAGCAGTGGTGCCTTAGGGTACAATGAGCAGTTCTTC. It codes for CASSGALGYNEQFF.

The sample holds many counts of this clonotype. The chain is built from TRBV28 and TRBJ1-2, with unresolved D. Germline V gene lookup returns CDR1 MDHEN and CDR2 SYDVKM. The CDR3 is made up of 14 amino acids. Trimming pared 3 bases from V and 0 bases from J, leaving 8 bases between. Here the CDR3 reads CASSLGSSNYGYTF. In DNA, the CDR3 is TGTGCCAGCAGTTTGGGCTCTTCTAACTATGGCTACACCTTC.

The CDR3 loop reads CASSTGERIKLFF. In DNA, the CDR3 is TGTGCCAGCAGCACAGGCGAGAGGATTAAACTGTTTTTT. This chain uses TRBV7-9 with TRBJ1-4; TRBD1 might be the D (5 bases). The CDR3 has 13 amino acids. Germline values: CDR1 SEHNR, CDR2 FQNEAQ (reference sequence). Deletions cut 5 bases from V and 11 bases from J, with 15 bases between.

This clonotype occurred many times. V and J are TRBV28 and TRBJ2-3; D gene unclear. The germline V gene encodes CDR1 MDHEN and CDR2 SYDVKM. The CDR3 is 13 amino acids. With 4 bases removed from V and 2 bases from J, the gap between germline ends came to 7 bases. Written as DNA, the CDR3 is TGTGCCAGCAGTTCCATTTTCACAGATACGCAGTATTTT. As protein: CASSSIFTDTQYF. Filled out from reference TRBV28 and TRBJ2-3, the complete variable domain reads DVKVTQSSRYLVKRTGEKVFLECVQDMDHENMFWYRQDPGLGLRLIYFSYDVKMKEKGDIPEGYSVSREKKERFSLILESASTNQTSMYLCASSSIFTDTQYFGPGTRLTVL.

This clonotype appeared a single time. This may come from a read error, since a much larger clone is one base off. The chain's CDR3 is CASCLSTALNTEAFF. Here the CDR3 DNA reads TGCGCCAGCTGCCTATCGACAGCTTTGAACACTGAAGCTTTCTTT. The chain links TRBV4-3 to TRBJ1-1; D might be TRBD1 (5 bases). CDR3 length: 15 residues. Germline values: CDR1 LGHNA, CDR2 YSLEER. Trimming removed 8 bases from V and 0 bases from J, with 16 bases in between.